The 25 T cell receptor beta chains below were found in one sample sequenced in a study of blood T cell repertoires in COVID-19. Profiling relied on immunoSEQ multiplex PCR, and the TCRdb table lists in-frame clones only, not all of them. The sample has around 260,000 clones, about 81% seen once. Sequenced material: PBMCs or T cells enriched from blood (not recorded which). Receptors originate from a man in his thirties or forties with acute COVID-19.

This sequence joins TRBV7-2 and TRBJ2-1; 12 positions agree with TRBD2. The CDR3 is 14 residues long. In germline, CDR1 is SGHTA, CDR2 FQGNSA. Trimming cost V 1 base and J 9 bases; bases outside gene matches: 1. DNA for the CDR3: TGTGCCAGCAGCTTAGAGACTAGCGGGAGTGAGCAGTTCTTC. It encodes CASSLETSGSEQFF.

The CDR3 loop is CASSVFRGQVLNEQFF. CDR3 coding DNA: TGTGCCAGCAGTGTCTTCAGGGGGCAAGTTCTCAATGAGCAGTTCTTC. The V and J genes are TRBV6-4 and TRBJ2-1; 8 bases line up with TRBD1. From germline, CDR1 is MRHNA and CDR2 SNTAGT. The CDR3 runs 16 residues. V gave up 4 bases and J gave up 6 bases; unmatched junction bases: 11.

The rearrangement links TRBV2 to TRBJ1-2, with TRBD1 matching over 7 bases. The V gene's germline CDR1 is SNHLY and CDR2 FYNNEI. V shed 7 bases, J shed 8 bases, and the junction held 13 bases outside the gene matches. This CDR3 comprises 14 residues. The CDR3 here is CASTSGQSSGGYTF. Written as DNA, the CDR3 is TGTGCCAGCACCTCGGGACAGTCCTCGGGAGGCTACACCTTC.

The chain has TRBV28 and TRBJ1-4; 10 nucleotides match TRBD1. Unmatched junction bases numbered 11, after V lost 6 bases and J lost 10 bases. Germline CDR1 MDHEN, CDR2 SYDVKM. The CDR3 extends over 15 amino acids. CDR3 protein: CASRGTGTGAGKLFF. The CDR3, as DNA: TGTGCCAGCAGGGGGACCGGGACAGGGGCGGGAAAACTGTTTTTT.

This sequence joins TRBV7-2 and TRBJ1-1; D is perhaps TRBD1 (5 bases). CDR1 is SGHTA and CDR2 is FQGNSA in the germline V gene. The CDR3 spans 15 residues. The ends were cut back, 2 bases at V and 0 bases at J, with 10 bases in the middle. The chain's CDR3 is CASSLNPGVNTEAFF. The CDR3 DNA follows: TGTGCCAGCAGCTTAAACCCGGGGGTGAACACTGAAGCTTTCTTT.

This chain links TRBV5-8 with TRBJ1-1; a weak D match, TRBD1 (5 bases). The CDR3 is made up of 14 amino acids. Trimming pared 1 base from V and 0 bases from J, leaving 7 bases between. Germline CDR1 is SGHTS and CDR2 is YDEGEE. In DNA, the CDR3 is TGTGCCAGCAGCTTGCGGGGGATGAACACTGAAGCTTTCTTT. This encodes CASSLRGMNTEAFF.

V usage is TRBV25-1 and J usage is TRBJ1-1, with a tentative D call TRBD1 (5 bases). Trimming left V 9 bases short and J 3 bases short, with 11 bases between. Germline V lookup: CDR1 MGHDK, CDR2 SYGVNS. The CDR3 is 12 residues long. CDR3 region: CASSSGYTEAFF. CDR3 in DNA: TGTGCCAGTTCTTCAGGGTACACTGAAGCTTTCTTT.

The chain is built from TRBV9 and TRBJ1-1; no reliable D call. The V gene lost 0 bases and the J gene lost 1 base, with 10 bases spanning the gap. From germline, CDR1 is SGDLS and CDR2 YYNGEE. The CDR3 is 15 residues long. The CDR3 here is CASSVESQRNTEAFF. CDR3 coding DNA: TGTGCCAGCAGCGTAGAGTCGCAGCGGAACACTGAAGCTTTCTTT.

This chain joins TRBV11-3 and TRBJ2-3; 14 bases are a match to TRBD2. The CDR3 covers 16 residues. Germline trimming cut 3 bases from V and 4 bases from J; bases unmatched to any gene: 3. Germline CDR1 is SGHNT and CDR2 is YENEEA. Written as DNA, the CDR3 is TGTGCCAGCAGCTTCCGACTAGCGGGAGGGCCAGATACGCAGTATTTT. Protein sequence: CASSFRLAGGPDTQYF.

The J gene is TRBJ1-3, the V gene TRBV6-1; D not certain. Germline V gene lookup returns CDR1 MNHNS and CDR2 SASEGT. Deletions cut 4 bases from V and 4 bases from J, with 20 bases between. The CDR3 spans 17 residues. The CDR3 region is CASSGKTQKEPGNTIYF. The CDR3 DNA sequence: TGTGCCAGCAGTGGAAAGACTCAGAAAGAACCGGGAAACACCATATATTTT.

Regarding this clone: At one end the junction does not follow the germline gene, possibly because of a read error. The gene calls are TRBV5-1 and TRBJ2-1, with D unclear. This CDR3 is 13 amino acids long. The V gene's germline CDR1 is SGHRS and CDR2 YFSETQ. The CDR3, as DNA: TGTGCCAGCAGCTTAAGAGCTTACAATGAGCAGTTCTTC. This sequence encodes CASSLRAYNEQFF.

V and J are TRBV28 and TRBJ1-2; D remains unclear. The CDR3 is 14 amino acids. V lost 8 bases, J lost 3 bases, and 16 bases lay in between. Germline values: CDR1 MDHEN, CDR2 SYDVKM. This CDR3 reads CASVVGGRHYGYTF. The CDR3 region has the DNA TGTGCCAGCGTGGTTGGAGGGAGACACTATGGCTACACCTTC.

This sequence joins TRBV19 and TRBJ1-5; D perhaps matches TRBD1 (5 bases). Germline V gene sequence: CDR1 LNHDA, CDR2 SQIVND (reference sequence). The length of the CDR3 is 18 residues. V lost 3 bases and J 2 bases, leaving 20 bases between the germline ends. CDR3 sequence reads: CASSISQGSGMGNQPQHF. The CDR3 DNA reads as TGTGCCAGTAGTATTAGTCAGGGATCGGGTATGGGCAATCAGCCCCAGCATTTT.

This clone came up once. The chain employs TRBV6-6 and TRBJ2-1; TRBD2 matches 7 bases. V was clipped by 5 bases and J by 0 bases; unmatched bases: 7. Germline V gene data show CDR1 as MNHNY and CDR2 as SVGAGI (reference sequence). The CDR3 has 16 residues. The CDR3 loop reads CASSRSGESSYNEQFF. DNA of the CDR3: TGTGCCAGCAGTAGAAGCGGGGAGAGCTCCTACAATGAGCAGTTCTTC.

J is TRBJ1-2 and V is TRBV24-1; D ambiguous. V lost 3 bases and J lost 8, with 15 bases in between. Germline V lookup: CDR1 KGHDR, CDR2 SFDVKD. This CDR3 region has 14 residues. CDR3 loop: CATSDPGRGNGYTF. DNA for the CDR3: TGTGCCACCAGTGATCCTGGAAGAGGGAACGGCTACACCTTC.

The CDR3 spells CASSSGRSQPQHF. In DNA form, the CDR3 reads TGTGCCAGCAGCTCTGGTCGGTCTCAGCCCCAGCATTTT. V is TRBV7-6 and J is TRBJ1-5; no reliable D call. This CDR3 contains 13 residues. V was cut by 4 bases and J by 6 bases, with 10 bases left in between. The germline gives CDR1 SGHVS, CDR2 FNYEAQ. Drawing the rest from reference TRBV7-6 and TRBJ1-5, the complete variable domain is GAGVSQSPRYKVTKRGQDVALRCDPISGHVSLYWYRQALGQGPEFLTYFNYEAQQDKSGLPNDRFSAERPEGSISTLTIQRTEQRDSAMYRCASSSGRSQPQHFGDGTRLSIL.

DNA of the CDR3: TGTGCCACCAGCGGGACAGGAGCAAACACCGGGGAGCTGTTTTTT. It encodes CATSGTGANTGELFF. The chain carries TRBV15 and TRBJ2-2; 8 nucleotides match TRBD1. Germline V CDR1 and CDR2: LNHNV, YYDKDF (reference sequence). The CDR3 consists of 15 residues. Trimming at V came to 5 bases and at J to 2 bases, leaving 4 bases not matched to a gene.

The V gene is TRBV11-3, the J gene TRBJ1-3, with a weak D call TRBD1 (5 bases). Between the trimmed V and J ends, which lost 3 bases and 0 bases, there was a span of 12 bases. The CDR3 loop spans 16 amino acids. Germline values: CDR1 SGHNT, CDR2 YENEEA. CDR3 in amino acids: CASSLSPGASGNTIYF. CDR3 DNA sequence: TGTGCCAGCAGCTTGTCTCCTGGGGCCTCTGGAAACACCATATATTTT.

The CDR3 here is CASSEASRLEQYV. The CDR3 DNA reads TGTGCCAGCAGTGAAGCTTCCAGGCTCGAGCAGTACGTC. This rearrangement joins TRBV6-1 to TRBJ2-7; D gene unclear. CDR1 is MNHNS, CDR2 SASEGT, per germline. This CDR3 has 13 residues. Trimming stripped 0 bases from V and 6 bases from J, with 9 bases between.

This CDR3 reads CASSVTGGNEQYV. In DNA form, the CDR3 reads TGTGCCAGCAGTGTAACGGGGGGGAACGAGCAGTACGTC. This sequence joins TRBV2 and TRBJ2-7, with TRBD2 identical over 8 bases. Looked up from germline, CDR1 is SNHLY and CDR2 is FYNNEI. This CDR3 is 13 amino acids long. The V gene end was trimmed by 4 bases and the J gene end by 5 bases; junction bases not matched to a gene: 4.

This CDR3 reads CASSLPSRGGGRAQYF. CDR3 coding DNA: TGTGCCAGCAGTTTACCATCTCGAGGCGGGGGGCGCGCCCAGTACTTC. V is TRBV28 and J is TRBJ2-5, with 8 bases that match TRBD2. CDR3 size: 16 residues. J was trimmed by 9 bases and V by 2 bases; bases with no gene match: 14. Germline V gene lookup returns CDR1 MDHEN and CDR2 SYDVKM.

The chain has TRBV29-1 and TRBJ1-1; D is possibly TRBD1 (6 bases). The CDR3 has 13 residues. The V end was cut by 0 bases, the J end by 7 bases, with 12 bases between. Per the germline V gene, CDR1 is SQVTM and CDR2 is ANQGSEA. The CDR3 is CSVEEGAPNEAFF. Here the CDR3 DNA reads TGCAGCGTTGAAGAGGGGGCGCCCAATGAAGCTTTCTTT.

In this sample, this clone turned up once. This rearrangement joins TRBV27 to TRBJ1-1; no clear D. Trimming removed 7 bases from V and 1 base from J, with 10 bases in between. This CDR3 region has 13 residues. Germline loops: CDR1 MNHEY, CDR2 SMNVEV (reference sequence). CDR3 region: CASMRVGNTEAFF. CDR3 nucleotide sequence: TGTGCCAGCATGAGGGTAGGGAACACTGAAGCTTTCTTT.

The rearrangement links TRBV20-1 to TRBJ2-2, with D perhaps TRBD2 (7 bases). There are 16 residues in the CDR3. Trimming took 3 bases from V and 0 from J, leaving 14 bases between them. CDR1 and CDR2 (germline): DFQATT, SNEGSKA (reference sequence). Here the CDR3 reads CSASSAGATNTGELFF. The CDR3 DNA is TGCAGTGCTAGTTCGGCGGGGGCCACGAACACCGGGGAGCTGTTTTTT.

This clone was recorded only once. The chain couples TRBV11-2 to TRBJ1-1, with no clear D. The length of the CDR3 is 15 residues. CDR1 is SGHAT, CDR2 FQNNGV, per germline. Trimming shortened V by 3 bases and J by 2 bases, and 13 bases separated the two germline ends. CDR3 coding DNA: TGTGCCAGCAGCTTGCGCATTTTGTTAAACACTGAAGCTTTCTTT. Its translation is CASSLRILLNTEAFF.